This passage covers 4 T cell receptor beta chains from one sample sequenced in a study of cytomegalovirus exposure and HLA in healthy donors. Measured with immunoSEQ multiplex PCR; TCRdb has only the in-frame clones, and not every one. The sample holds 110,000 or so clones, about 91% seen once. Sequencing was done on a sample of PBMCs. The receptor set was obtained from a man aged 18 to 29 in good health and CMV-seronegative.

The rearrangement links TRBV6-1 to TRBJ2-1, with 7 bases aligning to TRBD2. Germline-derived CDR1 and CDR2 are MNHNS and SASEGT. The CDR3 sequence is 18 residues long. V was clipped by 2 bases and J by 2 bases; unmatched bases: 12. The CDR3 bases are TGTGCCAGCAGTGAATTGGGGGAACTAGCGATAACCTACAATGAGCAGTTCTTC. It codes for CASSELGELAITYNEQFF.

The chain carries TRBV5-1 and TRBJ2-1; no clear D. Trimming left V 0 bases short and J 8 bases short, with 6 bases between. CDR3 length equals 12 residues. From germline, CDR1 is SGHRS and CDR2 YFSETQ. CDR3 sequence: CASSLAFYEQFF. CDR3 DNA sequence: TGCGCCAGCAGCTTGGCCTTCTATGAGCAGTTCTTC.

The genes are TRBV21-1 and TRBJ2-2; the table's TRBD1 call for D was not verified on the DNA. TRBV21-1 is designated a pseudogene. This CDR3 is 13 amino acids long. The CDR3 is CASTGFWTGELFF. The CDR3 DNA reads TGTGCCAGCACAGGGTTTTGGACCGGGGAGCTGTTTTTT.

The chain has TRBV6-1 and TRBJ1-2; D is undetermined. This CDR3 has 16 residues. V lost 2 bases and J 4 bases, leaving 17 bases between the germline ends. Germline V lookup: CDR1 MNHNS, CDR2 SASEGT. The CDR3 region is CASSESVGNAGYGYTF. CDR3 DNA sequence: TGTGCCAGCAGTGAAAGCGTCGGGAACGCGGGCTATGGCTACACCTTC.